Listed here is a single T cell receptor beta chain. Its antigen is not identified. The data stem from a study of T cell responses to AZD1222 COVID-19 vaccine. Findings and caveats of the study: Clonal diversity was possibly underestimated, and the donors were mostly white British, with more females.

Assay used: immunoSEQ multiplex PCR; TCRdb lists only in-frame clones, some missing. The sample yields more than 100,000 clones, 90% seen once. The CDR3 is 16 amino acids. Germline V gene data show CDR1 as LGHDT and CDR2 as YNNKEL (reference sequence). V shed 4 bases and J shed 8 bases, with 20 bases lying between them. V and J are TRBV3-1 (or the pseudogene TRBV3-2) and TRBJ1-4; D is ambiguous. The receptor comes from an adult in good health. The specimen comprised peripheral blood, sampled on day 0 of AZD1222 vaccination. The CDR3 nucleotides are TGTGCCAGCAGCCCTTACCTTGCAACCCGTCGAGAAAAACTGTTTTTT. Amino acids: CASSPYLATRREKLFF.